This entry features one T cell receptor (beta chain) sequence. Its antigen remains undetermined. Base qualities are not at hand, and no much larger clone is one base apart. The source of the sample is a study of CD8+ T cells in alopecia areata (dated by TCRdb to the late 2010s). Regarding the complete study: To study T cell clonal expansion in alopecia areata, the researchers applied high-throughput TCRbeta sequencing to both the C3H/HeJ mouse model and human patients. Scalp tissue and sorted CD4+ and CD8+ peripheral blood T cells from patchy and totalis/universalis alopecia areata patients and from healthy controls were covered by human TCRbeta sequencing. Clonality in the scalp was compared among normal scalp (n=4), patchy alopecia areata scalp (n=8), and alopecia totalis/universalis scalp (n=8). The RNA source kit depended on sample type: the PAXgene miRNA kit for fixed scalp, the miRNeasy kit for PBMCs, and the RNeasy kit for mouse skin. TCRbeta CDR3 regions were amplified by immunoSEQ multiplex PCR with 35 Vbeta forward and 13 Jbeta reverse primers. Study-level results and caveats: Compared with normal scalp, lesional scalp, particularly in alopecia totalis/universalis, had higher clonality and more expanded CD8+ clones, which suggests antigenic drive. Unlike mouse skin, where gammadelta T cells dominate, normal human skin contains resident alphabeta T cells that get sequenced too, which complicates analysis of the scalp TCR repertoire. Compared with mice, TCR sequences shared between patients were less clear, possibly partly because of HLA diversity across the patient population.

Library preparation was by the immunoSEQ multiplex PCR assay. RNA was extracted from all samples and reverse transcribed into cDNA as template for TCR sequencing. SuperScript III was used for first-strand cDNA synthesis, primed with a 2:1 mix of oligo-dT and random hexamers. A synthetic immune receptor repertoire was used to assess amplification bias, and residual bias was removed computationally. Turning to the authors' computational methods: Raw reads were preprocessed for error removal, and CDR3 was defined according to IMGT conventions as running from the conserved cysteine to phenylalanine. Clonality was calculated as 1 minus Shannon entropy normalized by log2 of the number of productive unique TCRs. Scalp TCRbeta sequences were cross-referenced with sorted blood CD4 and CD8 repertoires so that the CD4 or CD8 identity of scalp clones could be inferred. Held by TCRdb, this immuneACCESS table contains in-frame sequences only and omits some clones. Under half of the omission traces to an unresolved V gene where checked; the cause of the rest is unknown. V, J and clone size reflect that table, while D and trimming were determined from the DNA. The sample contains about 110,000 clones, approximately 63% of them found a single time. The ten largest clones take up 20% to 25% of the sample.

PBMCs were isolated by density centrifugation and stained for CD3, CD4 and CD8, and CD4+ and CD8+ T cells were sorted on a FACSAria. Scalp biopsies and blood samples were obtained from unaffected controls. This clonotype originated in a human donor in good health. What was sequenced was CD8+ T cells sorted from blood.

The CDR3 corresponds to CASSIWAGGPPQGQPQHF. The DNA is as follows: TGTGCCAGTAGTATCTGGGCAGGGGGTCCACCCCAGGGTCAGCCCCAGCATTTT. The chain is assembled from TRBV19 and TRBJ1-5, with TRBD1 matching 7 junction bases. There are 18 amino acids in the CDR3, from cysteine to phenylalanine inclusive. The entry retains the CDR3 DNA only, 54 bases that are in frame from base 1. Reading the germline V gene (reference sequence) gives CDR1 LNHDA and CDR2 SQIVND. V is cut back by 3 bases and J by 6 bases, with 17 bases in the junction unmatched.